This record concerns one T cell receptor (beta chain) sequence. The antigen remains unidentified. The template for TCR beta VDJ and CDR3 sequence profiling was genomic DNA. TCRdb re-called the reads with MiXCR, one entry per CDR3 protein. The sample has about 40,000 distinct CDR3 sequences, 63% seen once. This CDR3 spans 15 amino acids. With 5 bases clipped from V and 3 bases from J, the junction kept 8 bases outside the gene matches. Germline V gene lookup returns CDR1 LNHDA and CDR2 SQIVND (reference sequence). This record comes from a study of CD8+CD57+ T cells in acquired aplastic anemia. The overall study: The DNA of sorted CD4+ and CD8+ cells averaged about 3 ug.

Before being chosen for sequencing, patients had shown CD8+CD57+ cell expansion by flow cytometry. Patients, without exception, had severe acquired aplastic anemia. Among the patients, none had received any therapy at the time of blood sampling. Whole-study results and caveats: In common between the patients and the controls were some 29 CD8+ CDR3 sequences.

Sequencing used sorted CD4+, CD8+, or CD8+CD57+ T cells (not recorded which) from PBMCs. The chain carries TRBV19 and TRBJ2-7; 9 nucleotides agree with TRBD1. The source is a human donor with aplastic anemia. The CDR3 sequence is CASSPGTGTLYEQYF. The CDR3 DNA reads TGTGCCAGTAGTCCCGGGACAGGGACCCTCTACGAGCAGTACTTC.